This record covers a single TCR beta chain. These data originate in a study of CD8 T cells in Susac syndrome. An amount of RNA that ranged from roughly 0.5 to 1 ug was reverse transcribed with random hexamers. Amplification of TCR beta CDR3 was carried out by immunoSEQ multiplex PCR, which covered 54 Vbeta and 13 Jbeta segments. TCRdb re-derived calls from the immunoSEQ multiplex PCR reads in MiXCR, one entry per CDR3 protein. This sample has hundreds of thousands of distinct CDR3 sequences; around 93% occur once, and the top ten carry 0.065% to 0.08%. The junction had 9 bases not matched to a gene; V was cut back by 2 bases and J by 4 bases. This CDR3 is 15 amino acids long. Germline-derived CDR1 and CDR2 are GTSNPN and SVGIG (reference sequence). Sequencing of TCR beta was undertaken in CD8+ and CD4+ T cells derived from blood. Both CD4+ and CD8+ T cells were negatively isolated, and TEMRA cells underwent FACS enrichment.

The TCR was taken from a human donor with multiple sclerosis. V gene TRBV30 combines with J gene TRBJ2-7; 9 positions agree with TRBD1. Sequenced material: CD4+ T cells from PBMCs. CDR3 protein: CAWSPRGTGRYEQYF. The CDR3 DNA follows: TGTGCCTGGAGTCCACGCGGGACAGGGAGGTACGAGCAGTACTTC.